The T cell receptor (beta chain) described here comes from a study of PD-1 blockade in mismatch repair-deficient tumors. V was clipped by 1 base and J by 2 bases, with 6 bases between them. The CDR3 spans 13 residues. CDR1 is SEHNR and CDR2 is FQNEAQ in the germline V gene (reference sequence). Measured with immunoSEQ multiplex PCR; TCRdb has only the in-frame clones, and not every one. This sample has some 100,000 clones, with roughly four fifths found just once. The J gene is TRBJ2-7, the V gene TRBV7-9; D call uncertain. The input for sequencing was peripheral blood, taken 35 to 37 weeks after starting pembrolizumab. The receptor was derived from an adult with mismatch repair-deficient cancer. CDR3 amino acids: CASSLGGPYEQYF. As DNA, the CDR3 is TGTGCCAGCAGCTTAGGCGGTCCCTACGAGCAGTACTTC.